The rows below give T cell receptor beta chains drawn from one sample of a study of cytomegalovirus exposure and HLA in healthy donors. Measured with immunoSEQ multiplex PCR; TCRdb has only the in-frame clones, and not every one. The sample yields just over 200,000 clones, approximately 78% seen once. The sequencing input was PBMCs. The receptors shown here come from a woman in her forties in good health and CMV-seronegative. Each CDR3 is given with its conserved first and last residue. The size of a clone is reported for some rows only, either as once, few or many, or as a class for expanded clones.

V,J,size,CDR3
TRBV7-7,TRBJ2-5,NA,CASSLSGTGETQYF
TRBV5-1,TRBJ1-4,NA,CASSPTRPGDEKLFF
TRBV7-9,TRBJ1-1,NA,CASRGQVNTEAFF
TRBV18,TRBJ1-2,NA,CASSPTGESYGYTF
TRBV27,TRBJ2-1,NA,CASTKREDTRGEQFF
TRBV7-6,TRBJ1-6,NA,CASSPGQGTSPLHF
TRBV29-1,TRBJ2-1,NA,CSADGDYNEQFF
TRBV6-1,TRBJ2-2,NA,CASSVAEVARELFF
TRBV7-2,TRBJ2-7,NA,CASSLMGGFESRAYEQYF
TRBV5-1,TRBJ1-2,NA,CASSLEDRPRHYGYTF
TRBV2,TRBJ1-2,NA,CASSLDSSSNYGYTF
TRBV7-9,TRBJ1-2,few,CASSSGTGSGYTF
TRBV5-4,TRBJ2-7,NA,CASSFLAYEQYF
TRBV27,TRBJ2-1,NA,CATRTGLNEQFF
TRBV27,TRBJ1-6,NA,CASSSTGNNSPLHF
TRBV27,TRBJ2-3,NA,CASSLRTGVWGTQYF
TRBV7-8,TRBJ2-7,NA,CASSLGARDYEQYF
TRBV5-8,TRBJ2-6,NA,CASSLGQLSSGANVLTF
TRBV18,TRBJ1-5,NA,CASSPPAAPQPQHF
TRBV7-9,TRBJ2-3,NA,CASSWARGSRTDTQYF
TRBV6-1,TRBJ2-2,NA,CASVEPGQNTGELFF
TRBV29-1,TRBJ1-1,few,CSVGWPAGARTEAFF
TRBV18,TRBJ2-7,NA,CASSPLGTEQYF
TRBV7-2,TRBJ2-7,NA,CASSPLGKEQYF
TRBV7-3,TRBJ2-5,NA,CASSKSGYQETQYF
TRBV10-3,TRBJ1-6,NA,CAISPSGHSPLHF
TRBV5-1,TRBJ2-4,NA,CASSFQNPWRERVQNIQYF
TRBV7-9,TRBJ1-5,NA,CASSLVGGRQPQHF
TRBV5-1,TRBJ2-7,NA,CASSQTSGSMYEQYF
TRBV19,TRBJ1-1,NA,CASITGGNGEAFF
TRBV28,TRBJ1-2,NA,CAIRVGGANYGYTF
TRBV2,TRBJ2-1,NA,CASRRGSEQFF
TRBV4-2,TRBJ1-2,few,CASSHSIGAGGYTF
TRBV27,TRBJ2-1,NA,CASSSYYNEQFF
TRBV2,TRBJ2-2,NA,CASRQSGTRFTGELFF
TRBV7-7,TRBJ2-5,once,CASSLGVSSGGKETQYF
TRBV12-1,TRBJ2-1,once,CASSFGLAGRRRNYNEQFF
TRBV7-6,TRBJ1-1,NA,CASSPSALNTEAFF
TRBV4-1,TRBJ2-1,NA,CASSQEGTSGLYNEQFF
TRBV11-2,TRBJ2-5,NA,CASSSQMQETQYF
TRBV27,TRBJ2-4,NA,CASSWTGQNIQYF
TRBV7-9,TRBJ1-1,NA,CASSLNRGHPMPTEAFF
TRBV11-2,TRBJ2-1,NA,CASSLGLAGRNEQFF
TRBV25-1,TRBJ1-5,NA,CASSEYTDGVKHF
TRBV7-9,TRBJ1-1,NA,CASSVGQLPNTEAFF
TRBV2,TRBJ2-7,NA,CASSPGTGYYEQYF
TRBV27,TRBJ2-1,NA,CASSNLAGAGNNEQFF
TRBV30,TRBJ2-3,NA,CAWRQGSVGTQYF
TRBV27,TRBJ2-7,NA,CASSLLTGGAEQYF
TRBV5-4,NA,once,CASSSWTSGSFYEQYF
TRBV18,TRBJ2-1,NA,CASSPPRTALLNEQFF